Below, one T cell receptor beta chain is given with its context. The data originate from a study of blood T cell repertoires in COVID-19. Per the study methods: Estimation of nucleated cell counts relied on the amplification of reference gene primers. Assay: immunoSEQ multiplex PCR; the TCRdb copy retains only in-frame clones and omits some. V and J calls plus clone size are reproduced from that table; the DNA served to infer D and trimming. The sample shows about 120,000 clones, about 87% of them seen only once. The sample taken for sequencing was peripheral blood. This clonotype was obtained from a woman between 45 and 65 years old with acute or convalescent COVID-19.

The CDR3 sequence is CASSQGANEQFF. CDR3 coding DNA: TGTGCCAGCAGCCAAGGGGCGAATGAGCAGTTCTTC. The gene calls are TRBV3-1 (or the pseudogene TRBV3-2) and TRBJ2-1, with no clear D. Germline-derived CDR1 and CDR2 are LGHDT and YNNKEL (reference sequence). The CDR3 extends over 12 amino acids. V dropped 1 base and J dropped 7 bases, with 5 bases sitting between them.